These 22 T cell receptor beta chains originate from one sample sequenced in a study of T-cell reconstitution after alpha-beta-depleted transplantation in children. Preparation of the TCRbeta library was carried out with unique molecular identifiers. TCRdb used MiXCR to reprocess the PCR reads, holding one entry per CDR3 protein. This sample has hundreds of thousands of distinct CDR3 sequences, with approximately 10% found just once. The input for sequencing was PBMCs, taken before TCRalphabeta/CD19-depleted stem cell transplant. These receptors all come from a child less than two years old with acute myeloid leukemia, due to receive a stem cell transplant.

This clonotype was seen at least ten times. The chain couples TRBV12-3 or TRBV12-4 to TRBJ1-1, with a weak D call TRBD1 (6 bases). The CDR3 length is 14 residues. Trimming stripped 3 bases from V and 2 bases from J, with 10 bases between. The CDR3 spells CASSFGGRNTEAFF. CDR3 sequence (DNA): TGTGCCAGCAGTTTCGGGGGCCGTAACACTGAAGCTTTCTTT.

This clonotype was counted a few times. The chain links TRBV5-1 to TRBJ2-2; 9 bases fit TRBD1. The CDR3 loop spans 16 amino acids. J gave up 5 bases and V 4 bases, and 9 bases lay outside the gene matches. CDR1 and CDR2 (germline): SGHRS, YFSETQ. CDR3 region: CASSPSHRGQTGELFF. The DNA for the CDR3 is TGCGCCAGCAGCCCTAGCCACAGGGGGCAGACCGGGGAGCTGTTTTTT.

In its sample, this clonotype was seen many times. This chain connects TRBV18 to TRBJ2-7; TRBD1 is a possible D gene (5 bases). The V gene's germline CDR1 is KGHSH and CDR2 LQKENI. V lost 4 bases and J lost 3, with 16 bases in between. The CDR3 loop spans 15 amino acids. CDR3 DNA: TGTGCCAGCTCACGTTCCTCAGGGATAGTCTACGAGCAGTACTTC. Translating gives CASSRSSGIVYEQYF.

This clonotype was observed many times. This sequence joins TRBV7-9 and TRBJ1-5, with D hard to call. Trimming shortened V by 1 base and J by 2 bases, and 12 bases separated the two germline ends. Per the germline V gene, CDR1 is SEHNR and CDR2 is FQNEAQ (reference sequence). This CDR3 is 16 amino acids long. The CDR3 nucleotides are TGTGCCAGCAGCTTAGTTTCCCGGGTCGGCAATCAGCCCCAGCATTTT. Encoded protein: CASSLVSRVGNQPQHF.

This clonotype was recorded many times. This chain joins TRBV12-3 or TRBV12-4 and TRBJ2-2; D ambiguous. V was shortened by 3 bases and J by 8 bases, with 1 base between the two germline ends. This CDR3 comprises 10 residues. CDR3 in DNA: TGTGCCAGCAGTTTGGGGGAGCTGTTTTTT. This sequence encodes CASSLGELFF.

This clonotype was seen ten or more times. The chain is built from TRBV7-4 and TRBJ2-7; D uncertain. Trimming cost V 1 base and J 9 bases, with 19 bases left between them. CDR3 length: 15 amino acids. Per germline, CDR1 SGHVT and CDR2 SQSDAQ. CDR3 sequence reads: CASSLVRLHLRGQYF. Written as DNA, the CDR3 is TGTGCCAGCAGCTTAGTCAGGCTGCACCTACGTGGGCAGTACTTC. Full variable domain (rest looked up from reference TRBV7-4 and TRBJ2-7): GAGVSQSPRYKVAKRGRDVALRCDSISGHVTLYWYRQTLGQGSEVLTYSQSDAQRDKSGRPSGRFSAERPERSVSTLKIQRTEQGDSAVYLCASSLVRLHLRGQYFGPGTRLTVT.

At least ten counts were recorded for this clonotype. This rearrangement joins TRBV28 to TRBJ2-1; D remains unclear. This CDR3 comprises 15 residues. V was pared by 5 bases and J by 4 bases, with 15 bases between. From germline, CDR1 is MDHEN and CDR2 SYDVKM. CDR3 sequence reads: CASSPTDQQYNEQFF. CDR3 bases: TGTGCCAGCAGTCCTACGGACCAGCAATACAATGAGCAGTTCTTC.

Notes on this clonotype: This may arise from a read error, as a much more abundant clone is one base away. V is TRBV2 and J is TRBJ1-5; D gene unclear. CDR1 is SNHLY and CDR2 is FYNNEI in the germline V gene. The CDR3 sequence is 14 residues long. DNA for the CDR3: TGTGTCAGCAGTGAAATGGCTACCAATCAGCCCCAGCATTTT. Amino acids: CVSSEMATNQPQHF.

In this sample, this clonotype turned up many times. The chain couples TRBV20-1 to TRBJ1-2; TRBD1 might be the D (5 bases). This CDR3 contains 14 residues. Germline lookup yields CDR1 DFQATT and CDR2 SNEGSKA (reference sequence). The V and J ends lost 2 bases and 3 bases respectively, with 13 bases between them. This chain's CDR3 is CSARLQGEYYGYTF. The CDR3 DNA sequence: TGCAGTGCTAGACTCCAGGGTGAATACTATGGCTACACCTTC.

The chain recombines TRBV6-2 or TRBV6-3 with TRBJ2-1, with D perhaps matching TRBD2 (6 bases). Germline values: CDR1 MNHEY, CDR2 SVGEGT. Trimming pared 6 bases from V and 14 bases from J, leaving 23 bases between. This CDR3 has 14 amino acids. The CDR3 spells CASSPPEGKYTKFF. As DNA, the CDR3 is TGTGCCAGCAGCCCCCCGGAGGGCAAGTATACAAAGTTCTTC.

The chain employs TRBV11-3 and TRBJ1-1, with TRBD1 as a possible D gene (5 bases). Trimming shortened V by 6 bases and J by 1 base, and 12 bases separated the two germline ends. Germline loops: CDR1 SGHNT, CDR2 YENEEA. The CDR3 totals 14 residues. The CDR3 spells CASRHRGRNTEAFF. The CDR3 DNA reads TGTGCCAGCAGGCACCGGGGCCGGAACACTGAAGCTTTCTTT.

There are many counts of this clonotype. In DNA, the CDR3 is TGTGCCACCAGTGACCCCGCCAGGAACCAAGAGACCCAGTACTTC. Its protein product is CATSDPARNQETQYF. The V call is TRBV24-1, the J call TRBJ2-5; D not resolved. This CDR3 has 15 amino acids. The V gene's germline CDR1 is KGHDR and CDR2 SFDVKD. V was shortened by 4 bases and J by 0 bases, with 11 bases between the two germline ends.

At least ten counts were recorded for this clonotype. This chain uses TRBV20-1 with TRBJ2-2; D may match TRBD1 or TRBD2 (5 bases each). The germline V gene has CDR1 DFQATT and CDR2 SNEGSKA (reference sequence). Deletions cut 6 bases from V and 6 bases from J, with 11 bases between. The CDR3 has 12 residues. CDR3 amino acids: CSAGTGPGELFF. In DNA form, the CDR3 reads TGCAGTGCCGGCACGGGGCCCGGGGAGCTGTTTTTT.

This clonotype was found many times. The genes are TRBV12-3 or TRBV12-4 and TRBJ2-1, with 9 bases that match TRBD2. Trimming at V came to 5 bases and at J to 6 bases, leaving 5 bases not matched to a gene. The CDR3 is 14 residues long. CDR3 sequence (DNA): TGTGCCAGCAGTGCAGCGGGGGGTCCCAATGAGCAGTTCTTC. Protein sequence: CASSAAGGPNEQFF.

This clonotype has a count of ten or more. V is TRBV7-2 and J is TRBJ2-1; TRBD2 aligns across 12 bases. Germline-derived CDR1 and CDR2 are SGHTA and FQGNSA. Germline trimming cut 5 bases from V and 9 bases from J; bases unmatched to any gene: 8. The CDR3 has 15 residues. CDR3 nucleotides: TGTGCCAGCAGCCTCCTAGCTAGCGGGAGGGGTGAGCAGTTCTTC. Its protein is CASSLLASGRGEQFF.

This clonotype appeared many times. The chain is built from TRBV29-1 and TRBJ2-1; 9 bases map to TRBD2. Looked up from germline, CDR1 is SQVTM and CDR2 is ANQGSEA. The CDR3 runs to 13 residues. Germline trimming cut 8 bases from V and 6 bases from J; bases unmatched to any gene: 8. CDR3 DNA sequence: TGCAGCCTTATAGCGGGAGTCTTCAATGAGCAGTTCTTC. Translating gives CSLIAGVFNEQFF.

This clonotype was counted many times. The rearrangement uses TRBV19 and TRBJ1-5; D gene ambiguous. This CDR3 is built from 13 residues. Germline assignment: CDR1 LNHDA and CDR2 SQIVND (reference sequence). V shed 5 bases and J shed 3 bases, with 8 bases lying between them. The CDR3 DNA follows: TGTGCCAGTAGTCCTGTTTCCAATCAGCCCCAGCATTTT. This sequence encodes CASSPVSNQPQHF.

This clonotype was seen at least ten times. The genes are TRBV20-1 and TRBJ1-2; tentative D call: TRBD1 (6 bases). This CDR3 region has 14 residues. Trimming left V 0 bases short and J 2 bases short, with 10 bases between. Per germline, CDR1 DFQATT and CDR2 SNEGSKA (reference sequence). CDR3 DNA sequence: TGCAGTGCTAGAGATGGAGGGACAAACTATGGCTACACCTTC. Amino acids: CSARDGGTNYGYTF.

This clonotype was counted many times. CDR3 protein: CASSSTGTSRDNEQFF. The CDR3 DNA reads as TGTGCCAGCAGCTCCACCGGGACTAGCAGAGACAATGAGCAGTTCTTC. The chain carries TRBV7-6 and TRBJ2-1, with 9 bases that match TRBD2. With V trimmed by 4 bases and J by 5 bases, 9 bases remained unmatched. The length of the CDR3 is 16 residues. Germline lookup yields CDR1 SGHVS and CDR2 FNYEAQ.

This clonotype was seen repeatedly, ten times or more. V gene TRBV12-3 or TRBV12-4 combines with J gene TRBJ2-2; D is unresolved. Trimming took 1 base from V and 5 from J, leaving 5 bases between them. The CDR3 runs to 13 residues. This CDR3 reads CASSLERTGELFF. Here the CDR3 DNA reads TGTGCCAGCAGTTTAGAACGGACCGGGGAGCTGTTTTTT.

This clonotype has a count of ten or more. The V call is TRBV5-5, the J call TRBJ2-7, with 7 bases lining up with TRBD1. Germline values: CDR1 SGHKS, CDR2 YYEKEE (reference sequence). The CDR3 length is 15 residues. J gave up 2 bases and V 2 bases, and 7 bases lay outside the gene matches. The CDR3 protein is CASSLRQGVTYEQYF. The CDR3 nucleotides are TGTGCCAGCAGCTTACGTCAGGGGGTGACCTACGAGCAGTACTTC.

This clonotype was seen ten or more times. The chain recombines TRBV6-5 with TRBJ1-5; the D gene is possibly TRBD1 (5 bases). The ends were cut back, 7 bases at V and 1 base at J, with 14 bases in the middle. The CDR3 is 15 residues long. Germline V gene sequence: CDR1 MNHEY, CDR2 SVGAGI. The CDR3 bases are TGTGCCAGCATCGACGGGGGGGGAAGCAATCAGCCCCAGCATTTT. Protein: CASIDGGGSNQPQHF.